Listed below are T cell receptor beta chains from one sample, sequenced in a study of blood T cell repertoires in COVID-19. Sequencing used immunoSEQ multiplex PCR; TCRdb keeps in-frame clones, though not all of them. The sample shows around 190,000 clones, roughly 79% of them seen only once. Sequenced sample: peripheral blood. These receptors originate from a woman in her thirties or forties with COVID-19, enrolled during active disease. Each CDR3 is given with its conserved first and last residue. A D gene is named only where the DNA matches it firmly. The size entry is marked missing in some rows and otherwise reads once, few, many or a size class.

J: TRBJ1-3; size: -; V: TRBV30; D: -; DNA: TGTGCCTGGAACCCGAACCGGGGAAACACCATATATTTT; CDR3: CAWNPNRGNTIYF
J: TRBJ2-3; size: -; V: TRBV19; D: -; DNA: TGTGCCAGTAGTATAGTAGCGGAAGCCACAGATACGCAGTATTTT; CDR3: CASSIVAEATDTQYF
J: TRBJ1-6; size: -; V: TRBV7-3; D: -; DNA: TGTGCCAGCAGCTTAACTTACTATAATTCACCCCTCCACTTT; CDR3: CASSLTYYNSPLHF
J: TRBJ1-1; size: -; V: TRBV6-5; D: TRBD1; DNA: TGTGCCAGCAGCCTACAGGGGAGGCCTGGCACTGAAGCTTTCTTT; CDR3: CASSLQGRPGTEAFF
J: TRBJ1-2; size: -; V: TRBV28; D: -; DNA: TGTGCCAGCAGTTTGACTGCCGAGGGTAGCTACACCTTC; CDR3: CASSLTAEGSYTF
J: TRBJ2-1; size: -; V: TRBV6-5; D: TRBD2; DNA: TGTGCCAGCACTCTCAAGCGGGGGAAAAACAATGAGCAGTTCTTC; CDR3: CASTLKRGKNNEQFF
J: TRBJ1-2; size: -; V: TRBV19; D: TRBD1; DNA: TGTGCCAGTAGTCCAGGACAGGGACCAGGCTACACCTTC; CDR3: CASSPGQGPGYTF
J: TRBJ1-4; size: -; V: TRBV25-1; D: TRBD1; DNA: TGTGCCAGCAGTGAGGACAGGGGAATTGAAAAACTGTTTTTT; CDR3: CASSEDRGIEKLFF
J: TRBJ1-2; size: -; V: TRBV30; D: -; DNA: TGTGCCTGGAGAACAGGATACGGACGATATGGCTACACCTTC; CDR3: CAWRTGYGRYGYTF
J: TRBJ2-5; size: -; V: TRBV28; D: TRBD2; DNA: TGTGCCAGCAGTTTAACTCAGGGAGGGGAGACCCAGTACTTC; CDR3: CASSLTQGGETQYF
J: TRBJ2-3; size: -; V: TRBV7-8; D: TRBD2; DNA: TGTGCCAGCAGACCCATCGGGACTAGCGGGAGTACAGATACGCAGTATTTT; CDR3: CASRPIGTSGSTDTQYF
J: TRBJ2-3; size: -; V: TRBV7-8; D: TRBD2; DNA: TGTGCCAGCAGAAAAGGCCGGGCTAGCGGGGGCGGGCAGTATTTT; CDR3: CASRKGRASGGGQYF
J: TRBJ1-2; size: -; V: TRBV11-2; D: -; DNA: TGTGCCAGCAGCTTATCAGGGGTTGATGGCTACACCTTC; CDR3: CASSLSGVDGYTF
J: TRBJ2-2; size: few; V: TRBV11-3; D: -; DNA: TGTGCCAGCAGTTCATACAGCTACACCGGGGAGCTGTTTTTT; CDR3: CASSSYSYTGELFF
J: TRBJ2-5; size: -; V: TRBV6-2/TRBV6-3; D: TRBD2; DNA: TGTGCCAGCAGTTACTCGTATACGGGAGGGCCCAGAGAGACCCAGTACTTC; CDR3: CASSYSYTGGPRETQYF
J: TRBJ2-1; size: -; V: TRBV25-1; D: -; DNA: TGTGCCAGCACCGGCCCCCGGGAAAATGAGCAGTTCTTC; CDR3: CASTGPRENEQFF
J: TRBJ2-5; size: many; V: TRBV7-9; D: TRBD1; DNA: TGTGCCAGCAGCTTAGACAGGGGGCGGCAAGAGACCCAGTACTTC; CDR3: CASSLDRGRQETQYF
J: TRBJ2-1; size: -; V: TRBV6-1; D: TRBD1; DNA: TGTGCCAGCAGTGCGCCGGGACAGGGGGGCCACAATGAGCAGTTCTTC; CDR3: CASSAPGQGGHNEQFF
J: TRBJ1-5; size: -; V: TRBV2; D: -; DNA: TGTGCCAGCACGATCAGGGAGGGGGGACAGCCCCAGCATTTT; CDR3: CASTIREGGQPQHF
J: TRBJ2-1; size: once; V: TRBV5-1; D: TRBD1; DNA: TGCGCCAGCAGCTTTGACAGGGGGCGGGATGAGCAGTTCTTC; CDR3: CASSFDRGRDEQFF
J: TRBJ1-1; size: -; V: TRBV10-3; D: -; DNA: TGTGCCATCAGTGAGTCGGATGACACAGAAGCTTTCTTT; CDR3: CAISESDDTEAFF
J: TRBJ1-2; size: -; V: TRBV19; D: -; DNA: TGTGCCAGTATAAGATCGGACTTCAACTATGGCTACACCTTC; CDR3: CASIRSDFNYGYTF
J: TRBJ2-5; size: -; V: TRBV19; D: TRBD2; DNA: TGTGCCAGTACTCCTAGCGGGGGCAGCCAAGAGACCCAGTACTTC; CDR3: CASTPSGGSQETQYF
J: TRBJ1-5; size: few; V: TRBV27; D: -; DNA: TGTGCCAGCAGTTTGATGGGGGGAGGTCAGCCCCAGCATTTT; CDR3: CASSLMGGGQPQHF
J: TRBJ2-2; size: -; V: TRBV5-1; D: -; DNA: TGCGCCAGCAGCTTGGCTGGAGGTACCGGGGAGCTGTTTTTT; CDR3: CASSLAGGTGELFF
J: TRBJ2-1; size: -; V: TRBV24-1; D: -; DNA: TGTGCCACCAGTGACCTTGGGAGAGATTACAATGAGCAGTTCTTC; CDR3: CATSDLGRDYNEQFF
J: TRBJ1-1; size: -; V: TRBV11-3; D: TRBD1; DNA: TGTGCCAGCAGTCAGGGGGCTACTGAAGCTTTCTTT; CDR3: CASSQGATEAFF
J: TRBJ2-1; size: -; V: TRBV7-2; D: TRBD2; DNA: TGTGCCAGCAGCCCTACTAGCGGGGGGCGGGATGAGCAGTTCTTC; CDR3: CASSPTSGGRDEQFF
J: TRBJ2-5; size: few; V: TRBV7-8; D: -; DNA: TGTGCCAGCAGCTTAGGCGCTAGCGACCAAGAGACCCAGTACTTC; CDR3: CASSLGASDQETQYF